The clone carrying this TCR beta chain was counted a few times. The data were taken from a study of patients and donors after allogeneic stem cell transplantation. CDR1 is ENHRY, CDR2 SYGVKD, per germline. Trimming took off 10 bases at V and 1 base at J, with 11 bases between the two ends. The length of the CDR3 is 13 residues. TCRdb passed the RT-PCR reads through MiXCR, listing each CDR3 protein once. The data contain around 200,000 distinct CDR3 sequences, over 30% of them singletons. Sequencing used blood, either unsorted or a sorted T cell fraction (not recorded which). The sequence came from a human donor who was either an allogeneic HSCT recipient or a stem cell or donor lymphocyte infusion donor (not recorded which). It is not recorded whose cells these are; they may come from a transplant donor. The rearrangement joins TRBV10-3 to TRBJ1-3; a possible D gene is TRBD1 (6 bases). The CDR3 DNA reads as TGTGCCACAGGGACATGGTCTGGAAACACCATATATTTT. Residues: CATGTWSGNTIYF.